The rows below give T cell receptor beta chains drawn from one sample of a study of spatial heterogeneity in lung cancer. Via MiXCR, TCRdb re-called the 5' RACE reads, giving one row per CDR3 protein. The sample carries around 45,000 distinct CDR3 sequences, roughly 13% recorded once. Sequences were derived from PBMCs, sampled at surgery. These receptors were taken from a male donor with early-stage non-small cell lung cancer. Both conserved end residues are part of each CDR3. Fields, in order: J gene, V gene, D gene, clone size, CDR3 protein, CDR3 DNA. A D gene is named only where the DNA matches it firmly. Size tells how often a clone was seen (once, few, many) or the class of an expanded clone, and some rows leave it out.

>TRBJ2-7|TRBV7-2|TRBD2|few
CASSSLAGAPYEQYF
TGTGCCAGCAGCTCACTAGCGGGAGCTCCCTACGAGCAGTACTTC
>TRBJ1-4|TRBV4-3|.|many
CASSQDRGDNEKLFF
TGCGCCAGCAGCCAAGATCGAGGGGATAATGAAAAACTGTTTTTT
>TRBJ2-6|TRBV5-1|.|few
CASSLMGISGANVLTF
TGCGCCAGCAGCTTGATGGGGATCTCTGGGGCCAACGTCCTGACTTTC
>TRBJ1-5|TRBV18|.|many
CASSPSGLSNQPQHF
TGTGCCAGCTCACCTTCAGGGTTAAGCAATCAGCCCCAGCATTTT
>TRBJ2-3|TRBV6-1|TRBD2|few
CASSEVAGGLDTQYF
TGTGCCAGCAGTGAAGTAGCGGGGGGTTTAGATACGCAGTATTTT
>TRBJ2-1|TRBV4-3|TRBD2|many
CASSQGQAGGHEQFF
TGCGCCAGCAGCCAAGGGCAAGCGGGAGGGCATGAGCAGTTCTTC
>TRBJ2-3|TRBV24-1|TRBD2|.
CATAGTSGGTDTQYF
TGTGCCACCGCCGGGACTAGCGGGGGCACAGATACGCAGTATTTT
>TRBJ1-2|TRBV6-5|.|many
CASSSSRAGQHLYGYTF
TGTGCCAGCAGTTCCTCCCGGGCCGGACAGCACTTGTATGGCTACACCTTC
>TRBJ1-2|TRBV7-9|TRBD1|.
CASSPRRKTGKGYTF
TGTGCCAGCAGCCCAAGAAGAAAGACAGGGAAAGGCTACACCTTC
>TRBJ1-6|TRBV28|.|many
CASSTNSPLHF
TGTGCCAGCAGTACGAATTCACCCCTCCACTTT
>TRBJ1-1|TRBV7-2|TRBD1|.
CASSPGTGVKIEAFF
TGTGCCAGCAGCCCCGGGACAGGGGTCAAGATTGAAGCTTTCTTT
>TRBJ1-1|TRBV29-1|.|.
CSVDLGQGNTEAFF
TGCAGCGTTGATCTTGGGCAGGGGAACACTGAAGCTTTCTTT
>TRBJ2-7|TRBV27|.|.
CASTIGPYYEQYF
TGTGCCAGCACCATCGGACCGTACTACGAGCAGTACTTC
>TRBJ2-1|TRBV6-2/TRBV6-3|.|.
CASSYSAREPDGEQFF
TGTGCCAGCAGTTACTCCGCCAGGGAACCTGACGGTGAGCAGTTCTTC
>TRBJ2-7|TRBV4-1|TRBD1|.
CASSQDSRGLDEQYF
TGCGCCAGCAGCCAAGATTCCAGGGGGCTAGACGAGCAGTACTTC
>TRBJ2-4|TRBV7-2|.|few
CASSLPKNIQYF
TGTGCCAGCAGCTTACCCAAAAACATTCAGTACTTC
>TRBJ1-4|TRBV28|TRBD1|many
CASSPRGGREKLFF
TGTGCCAGCAGTCCCAGGGGGGGAAGAGAAAAACTGTTTTTT
>TRBJ2-3|TRBV6-5|.|many
CASALGGGTDTQYF
TGTGCCAGCGCCTTAGGGGGGGGCACAGATACGCAGTATTTT
>TRBJ2-2|TRBV4-3|.|many
CASSQGRGLELFF
TGCGCCAGCAGCCAAGGGCGGGGTTTGGAGCTGTTTTTT
>TRBJ2-3|TRBV5-1|TRBD1|few
CASSRGTGGPTDTQYF
TGCGCCAGCAGCAGAGGGACAGGGGGACCCACAGATACGCAGTATTTT
>TRBJ2-7|TRBV9|TRBD2|.
CASSVDPGGPGEQYF
TGTGCCAGCAGCGTAGATCCGGGAGGTCCCGGGGAGCAGTACTTC
>TRBJ2-4|TRBV5-1|TRBD1|few
CASSFPQGAGAKNIQYF
TGCGCCAGCAGCTTCCCACAGGGGGCCGGCGCCAAAAACATTCAGTACTTC
>TRBJ2-7|TRBV4-1|.|.
CASSREWTDILGQQYF
TGCGCCAGCAGCCGGGAATGGACCGACATACTGGGGCAGCAGTACTTC
>TRBJ2-3|TRBV6-2/TRBV6-3|TRBD2|many
CASSDTSGRTDTQYF
TGTGCCAGCAGTGATACTAGCGGGAGGACAGATACGCAGTATTTT
>TRBJ2-2|TRBV5-1|.|few
CASSSGSPPNTGELFF
TGCGCCAGCAGCTCTGGGTCCCCTCCGAACACCGGGGAGCTGTTTTTT
>TRBJ1-6|TRBV28|.|.
CASNRHDYNSPLHF
TGTGCCAGCAACAGACATGACTATAATTCACCCCTCCACTTT
>TRBJ1-2|TRBV10-3|TRBD1|many
CAIGTGAAGYTF
TGTGCCATTGGGACAGGGGCTGCCGGCTACACCTTC
>TRBJ2-5|TRBV4-1|TRBD2|many
CASSQSFAGGMGETQYF
TGCGCCAGCAGCCAATCGTTCGCGGGGGGCATGGGAGAGACCCAGTACTTC
>TRBJ2-3|TRBV5-1|.|many
CASRDGYTDTQYF
TGCGCCAGCAGGGACGGCTACACAGATACGCAGTATTTT
>TRBJ1-1|TRBV7-6|TRBD1|few
CASSRQGSNTEAFF
TGTGCCAGCAGTCGACAGGGATCGAACACTGAAGCTTTCTTT
>TRBJ1-1|TRBV12-3/TRBV12-4|.|.
CASSLYGGNTEAFF
TGTGCCAGCAGTTTGTACGGGGGGAACACTGAAGCTTTCTTT
>TRBJ2-4|TRBV7-2|TRBD1|.
CASSQRTGKNIQYF
TGTGCCAGCAGCCAACGGACAGGGAAGAACATTCAGTACTTC
>TRBJ2-7|TRBV7-9|.|many
CASSFRSPSYEQYF
TGTGCCAGCAGCTTCCGCAGCCCCTCCTACGAGCAGTACTTC
>TRBJ1-6|TRBV5-1|.|many
CASRPHQRDYNSPLHF
TGCGCCAGCAGACCGCATCAGAGAGACTATAATTCACCCCTCCACTTT
>TRBJ1-6|TRBV5-8|.|.
CASSFTSPLHF
TGTGCCAGCAGCTTTACCTCACCCCTCCACTTT
>TRBJ2-1|TRBV20-1|TRBD2|.
CSARDAGGPKNNEQFF
TGCAGTGCTAGAGATGCGGGAGGGCCTAAGAACAATGAGCAGTTCTTC
>TRBJ1-1|TRBV5-1|.|many
CASSRDINTEAFF
TGCGCCAGCAGTCGGGACATAAACACCGAAGCTTTCTTT
>TRBJ1-6|TRBV11-2|TRBD1|many
CASSPGTGAYSPLHF
TGTGCCAGCAGCCCCGGGACAGGGGCCTATTCACCCCTCCACTTT
>TRBJ2-2|TRBV2|TRBD1|.
CASSVDRAGELFF
TGTGCCAGCAGTGTAGACAGGGCCGGGGAGCTGTTTTTT
>TRBJ1-2|TRBV5-4|TRBD1|few
CASSSFIGQGSSYTF
TGTGCCAGCAGCTCGTTTATAGGACAGGGCTCGAGCTACACCTTC
>TRBJ1-1|TRBV7-9|TRBD1|.
CASSSLPTRGLNTEAFF
TGTGCCAGCAGCTCGCTACCCACGAGGGGGCTTAACACTGAAGCTTTCTTT
>TRBJ2-7|TRBV18|.|many
CASSPSSYEQYF
TGTGCCAGCTCTCCCAGCTCCTACGAGCAGTACTTC
>TRBJ2-5|TRBV6-5|TRBD1|few
CASRKTGASYQETQYF
TGTGCCAGCAGAAAGACAGGGGCCTCCTACCAAGAGACCCAGTACTTC
>TRBJ2-6|TRBV28|.|.
CASTPPVGRRSSGANVLTF
TGTGCCAGCACCCCCCCCGTGGGGAGACGGAGCTCTGGGGCCAACGTCCTGACTTTC
>TRBJ2-7|TRBV29-1|TRBD2|.
CSVERSGASYEQYF
TGCAGCGTTGAACGTAGCGGGGCATCCTACGAGCAGTACTTC
>TRBJ2-1|TRBV11-2|.|.
CASSPSSWGGSDNEQFF
TGTGCCAGCAGCCCGTCGAGCTGGGGGGGCTCTGACAATGAGCAGTTCTTC
>TRBJ2-5|TRBV28|.|.
CASSPPSQETQYF
TGTGCCAGCAGCCCCCCGTCCCAAGAGACCCAGTACTTC
>TRBJ1-5|TRBV6-5|TRBD1|.
CASSRRGIYQPQHF
TGTGCCAGCAGCCGCAGGGGGATCTATCAGCCCCAGCATTTT
>TRBJ1-2|TRBV6-5|.|.
CASSYEVNYGYTF
TGTGCCAGCAGTTACGAAGTAAACTATGGCTACACCTTC
>TRBJ1-3|TRBV5-6|.|many
CASSLDRHSGNTIYF
TGTGCCAGCAGCTTGGACAGGCATTCTGGAAACACCATATATTTT